The next 9 T cell receptor beta chains were all read from a single sample in a study of spatial heterogeneity in lung cancer. Broader study findings: It was found that expanded intratumoral alpha and beta TCR counts tracked tumor mutation counts.

Antigens for these TCRs are unknown. TCRdb re-derived calls from the 5' RACE reads in MiXCR, one entry per CDR3 protein. Among roughly 6,000 distinct CDR3 sequences listed, 16% were seen once. Described time point: sample taken at primary tumor resection. This specimen consisted of lung tumor tissue, obtained at surgery. The receptors derive from a male donor with early-stage non-small cell lung cancer.

This chain connects TRBV27 to TRBJ1-5; D call uncertain. The CDR3 has 13 amino acids. The V gene lost 0 bases and the J gene lost 4 bases, with 4 bases spanning the gap. CDR1 and CDR2 from the germline V gene are MNHEY and SMNVEV (reference sequence). CDR3 region: CASSLSWNQPQHF. Here the CDR3 DNA reads TGTGCCAGCAGTTTATCTTGGAATCAGCCCCAGCATTTT.

This clonotype counts as medium-sized. The chain carries TRBV30 and TRBJ2-3; 11 nucleotides align to TRBD1. Looked up from germline, CDR1 is GTSNPN and CDR2 is SVGIG (reference sequence). The CDR3 runs 16 residues. The trim removed 1 base at V and 5 bases at J, leaving 8 bases unmatched. Written as DNA, the CDR3 is TGTGCCTGGAGTGCACGGGACAGGGGGAATCAAGATACGCAGTATTTT. It encodes CAWSARDRGNQDTQYF.

The CDR3 DNA follows: TGTGCCAGCAGACTACGATGGACAGCGCCGATTAATCAGCCCCAGCATTTT. Residues: CASRLRWTAPINQPQHF. The genes are TRBV28 and TRBJ1-5; the D gene is possibly TRBD1 (6 bases). The germline V gene encodes CDR1 MDHEN and CDR2 SYDVKM. V was clipped by 6 bases and J by 4 bases, with 22 bases between them. This CDR3 is 17 amino acids long.

By share of the sample, this clonotype is medium-sized (0.01 to 0.1%). The chain couples TRBV7-2 to TRBJ1-2, with a possible D match to TRBD1 (6 bases). The CDR3 contains 13 residues. The V end was cut by 5 bases, the J end by 5 bases, with 12 bases between. CDR1 SGHTA and CDR2 FQGNSA come from the germline V gene. CDR3 loop: CASSPPQGYGYTF. CDR3 nucleotide sequence: TGTGCCAGCAGCCCGCCCCAGGGGTATGGCTACACCTTC.

By sample fraction, this clonotype is medium-sized. This sequence joins TRBV5-1 and TRBJ1-2; D is undetermined. Germline V CDR1 and CDR2: SGHRS, YFSETQ. V was trimmed by 4 bases and J by 6 bases, leaving 13 bases between them. The CDR3 extends over 13 amino acids. CDR3 in amino acids: CASSTRVGDGYTF. CDR3 DNA: TGCGCCAGCAGCACGAGGGTCGGAGATGGCTACACCTTC.

This clonotype was detected ten times or more. The chain employs TRBV27 and TRBJ2-6; D is undetermined. Germline V CDR1 and CDR2: MNHEY, SMNVEV (reference sequence). V dropped 6 bases and J dropped 1 base, with 4 bases sitting between them. There are 13 residues in the CDR3. This CDR3 is CASRLSGANVLTF. Here the CDR3 DNA reads TGTGCCAGCAGATTGTCTGGGGCCAACGTCCTGACTTTC.

This clonotype was observed a few times. The rearrangement links TRBV28 to TRBJ2-7, with TRBD1 matching over 8 bases. This CDR3 contains 14 residues. With 2 bases clipped from V and 7 bases from J, the junction kept 7 bases outside the gene matches. Germline V CDR1 and CDR2: MDHEN, SYDVKM. CDR3 region: CASSLRTDREEQYF. CDR3 DNA: TGTGCCAGCAGTTTAAGAACGGACAGGGAAGAGCAGTACTTC.

The chain combines TRBV2 with TRBJ2-3; 8 nucleotides match TRBD1. The CDR3 is 14 amino acids. Germline lookup yields CDR1 SNHLY and CDR2 FYNNEI. V lost 8 bases, J lost 4 bases, and 8 bases stayed unmatched. The CDR3 protein is CASGPTGAADTQYF. The CDR3 region has the DNA TGTGCCAGCGGCCCGACAGGGGCGGCAGATACGCAGTATTTT.

Sample share makes this clonotype medium-sized. This chain joins TRBV20-1 and TRBJ1-2, with D perhaps TRBD1 (6 bases). The CDR3 length is 13 residues. The V end was cut by 3 bases, the J end by 8 bases, with 16 bases between. Germline loops: CDR1 DFQATT, CDR2 SNEGSKA (reference sequence). Here the CDR3 DNA reads TGCAGTGCTAGTTCAGGGGAGGGTAGAGGCTACACCTTC. The encoded protein is CSASSGEGRGYTF.